This entry features one TCR beta chain sequence. The data belong to a study of cytomegalovirus exposure and HLA in healthy donors. Germline CDR1 and CDR2: MNHEY and SVGAGI. Between the trimmed V and J ends, which lost 7 bases and 0 bases, there was a span of 7 bases. The CDR3 sequence is 13 residues long. Clones were read by immunoSEQ multiplex PCR, and TCRdb kept only the in-frame ones, dropping some. The sample shows approximately 160,000 clones, 85% to 90% of them seen only once. V usage is TRBV6-5 and J usage is TRBJ2-1; D is uncertain. This sequence was found in a woman aged 18-29 years in good health and CMV-seropositive. Sample: PBMCs. The DNA for the CDR3 is TGTGCCAGCACCCCTAGCTCCTACAATGAGCAGTTCTTC. It translates to CASTPSSYNEQFF.